The 18 T cell receptor beta chains below all came from one sample that was sequenced in a study of T cells after yellow fever vaccination (dated by TCRdb to the late 2010s). According to the study, the label for this sample's treatment or condition signals: live attenuated yellow fever vaccine strain. The method was 5' RACE. The instrument was an Illumina NovaSeq 6000. Using fastp at Q25 and MiXCR, TCRdb reprocessed the public reads and kept productive beta chains. All rows with the same CDR3 protein become a single entry with the most common DNA and genes. The sample profile shows a few hundred thousand distinct CDR3 sequences; more than 3% of them were found once. The top ten constitute about a quarter of the sample. Specimen: PBMCs, collected on the day of the yellow fever booster vaccination. The source is a man aged 18 to 35 who received the YFV17D yellow fever vaccine.

This clonotype was seen a few times. This chain joins TRBV20-1 and TRBJ2-1; TRBD2 is a possible D gene (7 bases). The CDR3 covers 14 residues. Trimming removed 2 bases from V and 9 bases from J, with 17 bases in between. The germline gives CDR1 DFQATT, CDR2 SNEGSKA (reference sequence). CDR3 nucleotides: TGCAGTGCTAGAAGGGGGGGCCATCCCGCTGAGCAGTTCTTC. Protein: CSARRGGHPAEQFF.

In this sample, this clonotype turned up many times. The chain links TRBV7-9 to TRBJ2-3; 11 nucleotides agree with TRBD1. There are 16 residues in the CDR3. Germline trimming cut 4 bases from V and 3 bases from J; bases unmatched to any gene: 6. CDR1 is SEHNR and CDR2 is FQNEAQ in the germline V gene (reference sequence). This chain's CDR3 is CASSSWTGGETDTQYF. The CDR3 DNA follows: TGTGCCAGCAGCTCCTGGACAGGGGGCGAGACAGATACGCAGTATTTT.

In this sample, this clonotype turned up a few times. This chain uses TRBV18 with TRBJ2-7, with 9 bases aligning to TRBD1. This CDR3 contains 15 residues. Germline CDR1 reads KGHSH; CDR2 reads LQKENI. J lost 1 base, V lost 3 bases, and 4 bases had no gene match. In DNA form, the CDR3 reads TGTGCCAGCTCACCGGCGACAGGGGGGTCCTACGAGCAGTACGTC. Its translation is CASSPATGGSYEQYV.

This clonotype was recorded many times. The chain uses TRBV6-1 and TRBJ2-7; D is perhaps TRBD1 (5 bases). Germline V gene data show CDR1 as MNHNS and CDR2 as SASEGT. Trimming shortened V by 1 base and J by 1 base, and 8 bases separated the two germline ends. The CDR3 consists of 14 residues. CDR3 bases: TGTGCCAGCAGTGAAGAAGGGGATTCCTACGAGCAGTACGTC. Translating it yields CASSEEGDSYEQYV.

This clonotype was found many times. The rearrangement joins TRBV4-1 to TRBJ2-1, with D perhaps matching TRBD2 (5 bases). Trimming left V 3 bases short and J 4 bases short, with 7 bases between. CDR3 size: 13 residues. The germline gives CDR1 MGHRA, CDR2 YSYEKL. The CDR3 coding sequence is TGCGCCAGCAGCCAGAGGGAGTACAATGAGCAGTTCTTC. Translation gives CASSQREYNEQFF.

The gene calls are TRBV20-1 and TRBJ1-1; D possibly corresponds to TRBD1 (5 bases). V lost 5 bases to trimming and J lost 5 bases, with 15 bases between them. The length of the CDR3 is 13 residues. Per germline, CDR1 DFQATT and CDR2 SNEGSKA (reference sequence). The CDR3, as DNA: TGCAGTGCTCCCTGGGGCGCGGGGACTGAAGCTTTCTTT. It codes for CSAPWGAGTEAFF.

This clonotype has just a few counts. The genes are TRBV2 and TRBJ1-1, with no clear D. Per the germline V gene, CDR1 is SNHLY and CDR2 is FYNNEI. V lost 5 bases, J lost 1 base, and 8 bases lay in between. The CDR3 consists of 13 residues. Written as DNA, the CDR3 is TGTGCCAGCAGTCCCAGACAGAACACTGAAGCTTTCTTT. It encodes CASSPRQNTEAFF.

The chain couples TRBV6-5 to TRBJ2-7; D perhaps matches TRBD2 (5 bases). V shed 2 bases and J shed 9 bases, with 14 bases lying between them. Germline-derived CDR1 and CDR2 are MNHEY and SVGAGI. The CDR3 length is 13 residues. This CDR3 reads CASSYTGGSGQYF. The CDR3 DNA is TGTGCCAGCAGTTACACGGGTGGCAGCGGGCAGTACTTC.

This clonotype was counted many times. This rearrangement joins TRBV6-1 to TRBJ2-5; no clear D. Germline V gene lookup returns CDR1 MNHNS and CDR2 SASEGT. The CDR3 is 12 amino acids. Deletions cut 4 bases from V and 4 bases from J, with 7 bases between. The CDR3 loop reads CASSARRETQYF. The CDR3 bases are TGTGCCAGCAGTGCCAGACGAGAGACCCAGTACTTC.

CDR3 sequence: CASSYVPPKRDGDEQFF. In DNA form, the CDR3 reads TGTGCCAGCAGTTACGTACCGCCTAAAAGGGACGGGGATGAGCAGTTCTTC. The rearrangement links TRBV6-2 or TRBV6-3 to TRBJ2-1; D may be TRBD1 or TRBD2 (5 bases each). V shed 2 bases and J shed 8 bases, with 22 bases lying between them. Germline V gene lookup returns CDR1 MNHEY and CDR2 SVGEGT. The CDR3 has 17 amino acids.

There are many counts of this clonotype. V and J are TRBV5-6 and TRBJ2-7; D might be TRBD1 (5 bases). V shed 4 bases and J shed 7 bases, with 15 bases lying between them. The germline gives CDR1 SGHDT, CDR2 YYEEEE. CDR3 length: 13 amino acids. The DNA for the CDR3 is TGTGCCAGCAGCGCCTCAGGGTGGTTGGAGCAGTACGTC. Protein sequence: CASSASGWLEQYV.

This chain links TRBV6-6 with TRBJ1-1, with unresolved D. CDR3 length: 14 amino acids. CDR1 MNHNY and CDR2 SVGAGI come from the germline V gene (reference sequence). V was clipped by 2 bases and J by 3 bases, with 10 bases between them. DNA of the CDR3: TGTGCCAGCAGTTACGCGACCCCGGACACTGAAGCTTTCTTT. It specifies CASSYATPDTEAFF.

The chain carries TRBV4-1 and TRBJ2-3; 9 bases line up with TRBD2. This CDR3 contains 16 residues. The trim removed 1 base at V and 4 bases at J, leaving 6 bases unmatched. Germline CDR1 and CDR2: MGHRA and YSYEKL. CDR3 coding DNA: TGCGCCAGCAGCCAAGGCGGGGGGGGGCTTGCAGATACGCAGTATTTT. Residues: CASSQGGGGLADTQYF.

This clonotype has a handful of counts. A junction boundary mismatches the germline segment, possibly from a read error. The rearrangement uses TRBV10-2 and TRBJ2-7; 9 positions match TRBD1. CDR3 size: 13 residues. CDR1 and CDR2 from the germline V gene are WSHSY and SAAADI. The CDR3 sequence is CASKGQGSHEQYF. The CDR3 nucleotides read TGCGCCAGCAAGGGACAGGGCTCCCACGAGCAGTACTTC.

This clonotype was observed many times. V is TRBV5-1 and J is TRBJ1-2, with TRBD1 identical over 7 bases. The CDR3 covers 14 residues. Losses at the gene ends were 0 bases for V and 5 bases for J; bases not matched to a gene: 4. CDR1 and CDR2 from the germline V gene are SGHRS and YFSETQ. The chain's CDR3 is CASSLGQGEYGYTF. The CDR3 region has the DNA TGCGCCAGCAGCTTGGGCCAGGGGGAGTATGGCTACACCTTC.

The rearrangement links TRBV9 to TRBJ1-4, with D unresolved. Looked up from germline, CDR1 is SGDLS and CDR2 is YYNGEE. With 0 bases removed from V and 0 bases from J, the gap between germline ends came to 6 bases. The length of the CDR3 is 15 residues. CDR3 sequence: CASSVATATNEKLFF. The DNA of the CDR3 is TGTGCCAGCAGCGTAGCAACAGCAACTAATGAAAAACTGTTTTTT.

This sequence joins TRBV7-2 and TRBJ2-2, with 7 bases aligning to TRBD2. The V gene end was trimmed by 0 bases and the J gene end by 4 bases; junction bases not matched to a gene: 11. From germline, CDR1 is SGHTA and CDR2 FQGNSA. The CDR3 is 18 amino acids. The CDR3 bases are TGTGCCAGCAGCTTAGCAGGGAGGGGCAGGGTGAGCACCGGGGAGCTGTTTTTT. Protein product: CASSLAGRGRVSTGELFF.

This chain connects TRBV3-1 to TRBJ1-1, with TRBD1 matching over 11 bases. The CDR3 totals 12 residues. Germline CDR1 and CDR2: LGHDT and YNNKEL (reference sequence). The J segment lost 13 bases and the V segment lost 1 base, leaving 2 bases of the junction unmatched. The chain's CDR3 is CASSQGDRGVFF. The CDR3 bases are TGTGCCAGCAGCCAAGGGGACAGGGGGGTTTTCTTT.